These 25 T cell receptor beta chains share one sample of origin, sequenced in a study of shared clonotypes between healthy human individuals (dated by TCRdb to about 2020). Preparation of the library involved the immunoSEQ multiplex PCR assay. TCRdb took this table from immuneACCESS and kept in-frame rearrangements with V and J called. Such tables lack part of the clones; where checked against another copy, unresolved V genes explain under half of the gap, and the rest is unexplained. This sample lists some 700,000 clones; 90% were detected once. The leading ten clones occupy 34% of the sample. The sequencing input was memory CD8+ T cells from PBMCs. The sample's cell subset or site label is to be understood as: CD45RO+ cells pooled with CCR7-negative TemRA cells. The source is a man between 18 and 29 years old in good health. Some clones in this sample may be carry-over from other donors' samples.

The chain joins TRBV27 to TRBJ2-7; D is perhaps TRBD2 (5 bases). Germline V gives CDR1 MNHEY, CDR2 SMNVEV (reference sequence). V dropped 6 bases and J dropped 2 bases, with 23 bases sitting between them. CDR3 size: 17 residues. CDR3 in amino acids: CASRRATSDYIPYEQYF. As DNA, the CDR3 is TGTGCCAGCAGACGGGCGACCAGCGACTACATCCCCTACGAGCAGTACTTC.

The chain has TRBV2 and TRBJ2-4; 11 bases agree with TRBD2. Germline trimming cut 7 bases from V and 4 bases from J; bases unmatched to any gene: 9. In germline, CDR1 is SNHLY, CDR2 FYNNEI. The CDR3 extends over 16 amino acids. CDR3 coding DNA: TGTGCCAGCATGAGAACCGGGACTAGCGGTAAAAACATTCAGTACTTC. Amino acids: CASMRTGTSGKNIQYF.

This chain joins TRBV28 and TRBJ2-6, with TRBD1 as a possible D gene (5 bases). Trimming removed 4 bases from V and 0 bases from J, with 7 bases in between. Germline CDR1 MDHEN, CDR2 SYDVKM. The CDR3 covers 15 residues. The DNA of the CDR3 is TGTGCCAGCAGTTATCAGGGCTCTGGGGCCAACGTCCTGACTTTC. Amino acids: CASSYQGSGANVLTF.

The chain couples TRBV28 to TRBJ2-4; D tentatively fits TRBD1 or TRBD2 (5 bases each). CDR1 is MDHEN, CDR2 SYDVKM, per germline. V was cut by 0 bases and J by 7 bases, with 19 bases left in between. The CDR3 has 17 residues. CDR3 in amino acids: CASSLWNDLGRDNIQYF. In DNA form, the CDR3 reads TGTGCCAGCAGTTTATGGAATGATTTAGGACGGGACAACATTCAGTACTTC.

The V and J genes are TRBV19 and TRBJ1-1; tentatively, D is TRBD1 (6 bases). Germline CDR1 and CDR2: LNHDA and SQIVND (reference sequence). The CDR3 covers 14 residues. The V gene lost 6 bases and the J gene lost 3 bases, with 14 bases spanning the gap. The CDR3 DNA reads as TGTGCCAGTAGCTTCGGGACAACCCACACTGAAGCTTTCTTT. The encoded protein is CASSFGTTHTEAFF. The full variable domain, completed using reference TRBV19 and TRBJ1-1, is DGGITQSPKYLFRKEGQNVTLSCEQNLNHDAMYWYRQDPGQGLRLIYYSQIVNDFQKGDIAEGYSVSREKKESFPLTVTSAQKNPTAFYLCASSFGTTHTEAFFGQGTRLTVV.

This clone was counted once. The chain combines TRBV7-9 with TRBJ1-4; tentative D call: TRBD1 (6 bases). The CDR3 has 17 amino acids. Germline V gives CDR1 SEHNR, CDR2 FQNEAQ (reference sequence). The V end was cut by 2 bases, the J end by 4 bases, with 17 bases between. The CDR3 region has the DNA TGTGCCAGCAGCTTAAAATTCGGGGGCGCTGGTAATGAAAAACTGTTTTTT. Its protein is CASSLKFGGAGNEKLFF.

The V call is TRBV9, the J call TRBJ2-3; D tentatively reads TRBD1 or TRBD2 (6 bases each). Per the germline V gene, CDR1 is SGDLS and CDR2 is YYNGEE. Trimming removed 4 bases from V and 2 bases from J, with 20 bases in between. This CDR3 is built from 17 residues. This CDR3 is CASSPTKPQGLTDTQYF. Here the CDR3 DNA reads TGTGCCAGCAGCCCGACGAAGCCACAGGGACTCACAGATACGCAGTATTTT.

V and J are TRBV4-3 and TRBJ2-7; possibly TRBD2 for D (6 bases). CDR1 is LGHNA and CDR2 is YSLEER in the germline V gene. V lost 1 base and J 1 base, leaving 11 bases between the germline ends. CDR3 length equals 15 residues. DNA of the CDR3: TGCGCCAGCAGCCAAGTCGTCGGGAGTTCCTACGAGCAGTACTTC. Translated, it gives CASSQVVGSSYEQYF.

V and J are TRBV19 and TRBJ2-7; 8 bases match TRBD2. Germline values: CDR1 LNHDA, CDR2 SQIVND (reference sequence). The J segment lost 6 bases and the V segment lost 4 bases, leaving 8 bases of the junction unmatched. The CDR3 consists of 14 residues. DNA for the CDR3: TGTGCCAGTAGTAATCGGGGGGGTCAATCCGAGCAGTACTTC. Protein product: CASSNRGGQSEQYF.

V usage is TRBV9 and J usage is TRBJ2-1; D is perhaps TRBD1 (6 bases). The CDR3 length is 11 residues. Between the trimmed V and J ends, which lost 5 bases and 6 bases, there was a span of 6 bases. Germline values: CDR1 SGDLS, CDR2 YYNGEE. The CDR3 sequence is CASRGGNEQFF. CDR3 DNA: TGTGCCAGCAGAGGGGGCAATGAGCAGTTCTTC.

The chain recombines TRBV7-8 with TRBJ2-1; TRBD1 matches at 9 bases. This CDR3 is 14 amino acids long. CDR1 is SGHVS and CDR2 is FQNEAQ in the germline V gene. V gave up 5 bases and J gave up 5 bases; unmatched junction bases: 4. The CDR3 DNA is TGTGCCAGCAGCCCCTGGACAGGGGACAATGAGCAGTTCTTC. As protein: CASSPWTGDNEQFF.

V gene TRBV4-1 combines with J gene TRBJ2-2; TRBD1 matches at 7 bases. With 0 bases clipped from V and 6 bases from J, the junction kept 7 bases outside the gene matches. CDR1 is MGHRA, CDR2 YSYEKL, per germline. This CDR3 is built from 16 residues. CDR3 protein: CASSQDFGQAAGELFF. The CDR3 DNA reads TGCGCCAGCAGCCAAGATTTTGGACAGGCGGCCGGGGAGCTGTTTTTT.

CDR3 nucleotide sequence: TGCGCCAGCAGCTTGTTGGGTAGACTAGCGGGAGGGGTCTACAATGAGCAGTTCTTC. This gives the protein CASSLLGRLAGGVYNEQFF. The chain joins TRBV5-1 to TRBJ2-1, with TRBD2 matching 14 bases. There are 19 residues in the CDR3. CDR1 and CDR2 (germline): SGHRS, YFSETQ. The ends lost 1 base at V and 3 bases at J; junction bases unmatched: 9.

The chain is built from TRBV29-1 and TRBJ2-7; 9 positions match TRBD2. The CDR3 has 13 residues. Losses at the gene ends were 6 bases for V and 1 base for J; bases not matched to a gene: 4. CDR1 and CDR2 from the germline V gene are SQVTM and ANQGSEA. The CDR3 bases are TGCAGCGTCTTAGCGGGAGAATCCTACGAGCAGTACTTC. Encoded protein: CSVLAGESYEQYF.

This rearrangement joins TRBV7-9 to TRBJ1-4, with D unclear. Per germline, CDR1 SEHNR and CDR2 FQNEAQ (reference sequence). Trimming cost V 3 bases and J 5 bases, with 10 bases left between them. The CDR3 is 14 residues long. CDR3 DNA: TGTGCCAGCAGCTTGGGAGCCGGGAATGAAAAACTGTTTTTT. The encoded protein is CASSLGAGNEKLFF. The variable domain in full, with the rest retrieved from reference TRBV7-9 and TRBJ1-4, is DTGVSQNPRHKITKRGQNVTFRCDPISEHNRLYWYRQTLGQGPEFLTYFQNEAQLEKSRLLSDRFSAERPKGSFSTLEIQRTEQGDSAMYLCASSLGAGNEKLFFGSGTQLSVL.

The rearrangement links TRBV9 to TRBJ2-3, with 11 bases aligning to TRBD2. Germline values: CDR1 SGDLS, CDR2 YYNGEE. The CDR3 has 16 residues. The V segment lost 1 base and the J segment 2 bases; nucleotides outside the gene matches: 3. The CDR3 DNA sequence: TGTGCCAGCAGCGTACCGACTAGCGGGGCCACAGATACGCAGTATTTT. This encodes CASSVPTSGATDTQYF.

Turning to this clone: The same CDR3 arises from other DNA sequences in this sample as well. The chain links TRBV13 to TRBJ1-1; no clear D gene. The CDR3 is 11 residues long. CDR1 is PRHDT, CDR2 FYEKMQ, per germline (reference sequence). V was cut by 3 bases and J by 3 bases, with 2 bases left in between. CDR3 sequence (DNA): TGTGCCAGCAGCTTTGACACTGAAGCTTTCTTT. The encoded protein is CASSFDTEAFF.

The rearrangement links TRBV5-5 to TRBJ2-7; 8 nucleotides line up with TRBD1. Germline V gene data show CDR1 as SGHKS and CDR2 as YYEKEE (reference sequence). J was trimmed by 9 bases and V by 3 bases; bases with no gene match: 11. This CDR3 is 14 amino acids long. The CDR3 DNA sequence: TGTGCCAGCAGCTCCCCGGACAGGGTTCGGGGGCAGTACTTC. This encodes CASSSPDRVRGQYF.

The rearrangement uses TRBV28 and TRBJ1-2, with D possibly being TRBD1 (6 bases). There are 15 residues in the CDR3. Trimming removed 5 bases at V and 4 bases at J, with 17 bases between. The germline V gene encodes CDR1 MDHEN and CDR2 SYDVKM. The CDR3 reads CASSIRGGRVYGYTF. DNA for the CDR3: TGTGCCAGCAGTATCCGAGGGGGGCGGGTCTATGGCTACACCTTC.

V is TRBV28 and J is TRBJ1-2; D uncertain. Trimming pared 3 bases from V and 2 bases from J, leaving 10 bases between. CDR1 MDHEN and CDR2 SYDVKM come from the germline V gene. The CDR3 extends over 14 amino acids. This CDR3 reads CASSFGKGNYGYTF. The CDR3 DNA reads as TGTGCCAGCAGTTTTGGTAAAGGGAACTATGGCTACACCTTC.

The chain joins TRBV6-6 to TRBJ2-1, with TRBD1 matching 7 bases. The V and J ends lost 7 bases and 4 bases, in that order; junction bases with no gene match: 7. This CDR3 has 14 residues. In germline, CDR1 is MNHNY, CDR2 SVGAGI (reference sequence). CDR3 region: CASKGQEKYNEQFF. The CDR3 DNA reads as TGTGCCAGCAAAGGACAGGAGAAATACAATGAGCAGTTCTTC.

As to this clone: A much larger clone differs from this one at a single base, so this may be a read error. Other DNA sequences in the same sample also yield this CDR3. The chain combines TRBV7-9 with TRBJ1-2, with D tentatively TRBD1 (6 bases). This CDR3 is built from 13 residues. The germline V and J ends were trimmed by 1 base and 8 bases, with 11 bases remaining between them. Germline loops: CDR1 SEHNR, CDR2 FQNEAQ (reference sequence). This CDR3 is CASSLGPGGGYTF. In DNA, the CDR3 is TGTGCCAGCAGCTTAGGACCTGGGGGCGGCTACACCTTC.

The chain combines TRBV15 with TRBJ2-7; D may be TRBD1 or TRBD2 (5 bases each). CDR3 size: 13 residues. The germline V gene has CDR1 LNHNV and CDR2 YYDKDF (reference sequence). Trimming removed 1 base at V and 7 bases at J, with 11 bases between. The CDR3 nucleotides are TGTGCCACCAGCAGAGCGGGGACCTGGGAGCAGTACTTC. Its translation: CATSRAGTWEQYF.

This clone occurred once. V and J are TRBV5-1 and TRBJ2-3; D possibly corresponds to TRBD2 (6 bases). This CDR3 contains 15 residues. Germline V gene lookup returns CDR1 SGHRS and CDR2 YFSETQ. Trimming shortened V by 4 bases and J by 4 bases, and 16 bases separated the two germline ends. In DNA, the CDR3 is TGCGCCAGCAGCCCACGACTAGGAGGGGCAGATACGCAGTATTTT. Residues: CASSPRLGGADTQYF.

This sequence joins TRBV13 and TRBJ2-1; no firm D call. The CDR3 spans 15 residues. The germline V gene encodes CDR1 PRHDT and CDR2 FYEKMQ (reference sequence). V shed 5 bases and J shed 10 bases, with 21 bases lying between them. The CDR3 spells CASSPLNGPMWEQFF. CDR3 sequence (DNA): TGTGCCAGCAGCCCCCTTAACGGCCCCATGTGGGAGCAGTTCTTC.